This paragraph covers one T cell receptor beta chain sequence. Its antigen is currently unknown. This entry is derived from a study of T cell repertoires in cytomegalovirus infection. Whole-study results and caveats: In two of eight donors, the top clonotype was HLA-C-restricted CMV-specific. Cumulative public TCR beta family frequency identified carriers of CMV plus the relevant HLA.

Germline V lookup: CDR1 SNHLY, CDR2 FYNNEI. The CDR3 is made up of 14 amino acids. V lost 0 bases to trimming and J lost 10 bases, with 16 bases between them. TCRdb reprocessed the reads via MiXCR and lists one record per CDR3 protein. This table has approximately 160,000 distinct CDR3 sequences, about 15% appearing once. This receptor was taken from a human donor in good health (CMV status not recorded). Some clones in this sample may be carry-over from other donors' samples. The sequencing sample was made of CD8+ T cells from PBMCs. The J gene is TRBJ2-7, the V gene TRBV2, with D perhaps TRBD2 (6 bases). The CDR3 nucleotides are TGTGCCAGCAGTGAAGCGCTTGGGGGAGGAGAACAGTACTTC. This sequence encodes CASSEALGGGEQYF.